What follows describes a single T cell receptor beta chain. The antigen remains unidentified. This record belongs to a study of tumor-infiltrating lymphocytes in primary liver carcinoma. TCR beta cDNA came from about 450 ng total RNA, primed with a constant-region primer. A slightly modified ARM-PCR protocol with three nested multiplex PCR rounds produced these TCR beta libraries. In the first two PCR rounds, TRBV1-TRBV30 forward primers were paired with a C-beta reverse primer, and each round lasted 10 cycles. TCRdb reanalysed the multiplex PCR reads using MiXCR and keeps one entry per CDR3 protein. The data hold about 74,000 distinct CDR3 sequences, with roughly two thirds observed a single time. Study conclusions and caveats: Roughly 7.5-25% of top clones, and no more, occurred in all five tumor regions.

The V gene lost 11 bases and the J gene lost 3 bases, with 14 bases spanning the gap. The CDR3 is made up of 12 amino acids. CDR1 and CDR2 from the germline V gene are LNHDA and SQIVND (reference sequence). The approximately 20-31 mg bulk tissue piece was not sorted before simultaneous RNA and DNA extraction. Material: liver tumor tissue from sampling region 4. Regarding subset: tumor region T4, right-lateral pole. This TCR came from a man aged 35 to 55 with primary liver carcinoma and hepatitis B virus infection. V gene TRBV19 combines with J gene TRBJ2-7; possible D gene TRBD1, 5 bases. The CDR3: CACRAQFYEQYF. The CDR3 region has the DNA TGTGCCTGCAGGGCACAGTTCTACGAGCAGTACTTC.